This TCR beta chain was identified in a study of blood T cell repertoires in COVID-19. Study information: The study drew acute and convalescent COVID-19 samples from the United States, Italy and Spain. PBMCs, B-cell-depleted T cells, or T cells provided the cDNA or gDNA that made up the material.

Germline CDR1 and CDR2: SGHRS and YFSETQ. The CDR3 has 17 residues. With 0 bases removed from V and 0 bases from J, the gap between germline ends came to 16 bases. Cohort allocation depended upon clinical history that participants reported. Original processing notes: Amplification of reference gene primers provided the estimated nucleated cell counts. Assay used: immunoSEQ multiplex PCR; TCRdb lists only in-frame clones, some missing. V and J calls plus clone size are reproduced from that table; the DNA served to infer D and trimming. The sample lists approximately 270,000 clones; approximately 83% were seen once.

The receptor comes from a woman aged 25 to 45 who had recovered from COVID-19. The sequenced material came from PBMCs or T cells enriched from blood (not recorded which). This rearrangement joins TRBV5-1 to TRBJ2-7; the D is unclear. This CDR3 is CASSLEGFQPSSYEQYF. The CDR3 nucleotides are TGCGCCAGCAGCTTGGAAGGTTTCCAGCCTAGCTCCTACGAGCAGTACTTC.